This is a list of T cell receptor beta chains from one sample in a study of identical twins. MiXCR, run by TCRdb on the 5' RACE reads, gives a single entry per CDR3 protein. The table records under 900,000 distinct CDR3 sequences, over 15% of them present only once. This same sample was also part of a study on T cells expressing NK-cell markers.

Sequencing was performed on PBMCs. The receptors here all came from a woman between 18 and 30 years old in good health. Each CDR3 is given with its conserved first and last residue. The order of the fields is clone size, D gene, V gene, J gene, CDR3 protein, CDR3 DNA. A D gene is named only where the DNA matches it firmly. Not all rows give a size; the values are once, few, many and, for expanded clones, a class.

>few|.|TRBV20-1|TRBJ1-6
CSATTALRDSPLHF
TGCAGTGCTACGACCGCTTTAAGGGACTCACCCCTCCACTTT
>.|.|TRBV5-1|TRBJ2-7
CASSPRTERRHEQYF
TGCGCCAGCAGCCCGCGGACAGAGCGAAGGCACGAGCAGTACTTC
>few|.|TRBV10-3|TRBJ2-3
CAISDEVYSSTDTQYF
TGTGCCATCAGTGATGAAGTATACTCTAGCACAGATACGCAGTATTTT
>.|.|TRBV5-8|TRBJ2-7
CASSSPRQALYEQYF
TGTGCCAGCAGCTCACCGAGACAGGCCCTCTACGAGCAGTACTTC
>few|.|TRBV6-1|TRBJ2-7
CASSRPSGAGVYEQYF
TGTGCCAGCAGTCGCCCCTCGGGGGCGGGAGTATACGAGCAGTACTTC
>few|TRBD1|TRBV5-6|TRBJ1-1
CASKGQANTEAFF
TGTGCCAGCAAGGGACAGGCGAACACTGAAGCTTTCTTT
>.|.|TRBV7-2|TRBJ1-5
CASSLAPYPGNSNQPQHF
TGTGCCAGCAGCTTAGCCCCCTACCCAGGGAATAGCAATCAGCCCCAGCATTTT
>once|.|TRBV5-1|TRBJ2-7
CASSSDGGRSLYEQYF
TGCGCCAGCAGCTCGGACGGCGGCAGATCCCTCTACGAGCAGTACTTC
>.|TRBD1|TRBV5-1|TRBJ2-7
CASSWGTGNDEQYF
TGCGCCAGCAGCTGGGGGACAGGGAACGACGAGCAGTACTTC
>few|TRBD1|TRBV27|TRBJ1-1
CASKTGGDGSAEAFF
TGTGCCAGCAAGACAGGGGGCGATGGCAGCGCTGAAGCTTTCTTT
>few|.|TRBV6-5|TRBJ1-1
CASSYKLAAAEAFF
TGTGCCAGCAGTTACAAACTGGCTGCTGCTGAAGCTTTCTTT
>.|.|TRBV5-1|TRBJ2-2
CASGVGPGELFF
TGCGCCAGCGGGGTTGGCCCCGGGGAGCTGTTTTTT
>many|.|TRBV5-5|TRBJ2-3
CASSPSLDVTDTQYF
TGTGCCAGCAGCCCGAGTTTAGATGTCACAGATACGCAGTATTTT
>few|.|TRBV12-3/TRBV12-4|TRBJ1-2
CASSHRVNYGYTF
TGTGCCAGCAGTCACAGGGTTAACTATGGCTACACCTTC
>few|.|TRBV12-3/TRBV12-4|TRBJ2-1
CASSIASAYNEQFF
TGTGCCAGCAGCATCGCTAGCGCCTACAATGAGCAGTTCTTC
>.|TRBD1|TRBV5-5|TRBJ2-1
CASSPRDSPWNEQFF
TGTGCCAGCAGCCCGAGGGACAGCCCTTGGAATGAGCAGTTCTTC
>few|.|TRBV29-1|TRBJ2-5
CSASPEGKTQYF
TGCAGTGCCTCCCCGGAGGGGAAGACCCAGTACTTC
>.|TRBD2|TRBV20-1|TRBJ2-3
CSALLAGGRTDTQYF
TGCAGTGCTCTACTAGCGGGGGGGCGCACAGATACGCAGTATTTT
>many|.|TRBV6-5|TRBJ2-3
CASSGTTDTQYF
TGTGCCAGCAGTGGGACTACAGATACGCAGTATTTT
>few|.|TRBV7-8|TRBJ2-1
CASSLIDVPYNEQFF
TGTGCCAGCAGCCTCATAGACGTCCCCTACAATGAGCAGTTCTTC
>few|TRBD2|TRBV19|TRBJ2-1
CASRPSSGSSYNEQFF
TGTGCCAGTAGGCCGTCTAGCGGGAGCTCCTACAATGAGCAGTTCTTC
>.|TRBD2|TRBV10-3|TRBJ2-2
CAIRVSGDTGELFF
TGTGCCATCAGGGTTAGCGGGGACACCGGGGAGCTGTTTTTT
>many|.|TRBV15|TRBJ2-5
CATSTGLEQETQYF
TGTGCCACCAGCACGGGACTCGAGCAAGAGACCCAGTACTTC
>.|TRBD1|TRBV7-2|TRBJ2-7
CASSKQGASGYEQYF
TGTGCCAGCAGCAAGCAGGGGGCAAGCGGCTACGAGCAGTACTTC
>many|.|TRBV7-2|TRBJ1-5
CASSPDSSNQPQHF
TGTGCCAGCAGCCCTGACAGTAGCAATCAGCCCCAGCATTTT
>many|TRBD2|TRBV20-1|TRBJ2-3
CSARRGGPTDTQYF
TGCAGTGCTAGACGGGGGGGCCCCACAGATACGCAGTATTTT
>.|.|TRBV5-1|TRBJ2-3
CASSLGGGLTDTQYF
TGCGCCAGCAGCTTGGGTGGGGGTTTGACAGATACGCAGTATTTT
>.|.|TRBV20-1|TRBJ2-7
CSVDTPVAHEQYF
TGCAGTGTGGACACGCCCGTGGCCCACGAGCAGTACTTC
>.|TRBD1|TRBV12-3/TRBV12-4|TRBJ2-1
CASSLAPSGGNEQFF
TGTGCCAGCAGTTTAGCGCCGTCAGGGGGTAATGAGCAGTTCTTC
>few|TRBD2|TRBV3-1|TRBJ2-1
CASSQEGGSSYNEQFF
TGTGCCAGCAGCCAAGAGGGAGGGAGCTCCTACAATGAGCAGTTCTTC
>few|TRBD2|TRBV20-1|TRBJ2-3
CSARATGLAGGPSLADTQYF
TGCAGTGCTAGAGCGACCGGACTAGCGGGGGGGCCGAGTTTGGCAGATACGCAGTATTTT
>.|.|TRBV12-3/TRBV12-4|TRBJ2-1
CASSFRRGSYNEQFF
TGTGCCAGCAGTTTCCGACGGGGCTCCTACAATGAGCAGTTCTTC
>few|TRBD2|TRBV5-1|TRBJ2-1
CASSPTGTTYNEQFF
TGCGCCAGCAGCCCGACCGGGACTACCTACAATGAGCAGTTCTTC
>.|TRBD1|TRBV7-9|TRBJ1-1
CASSLASDRKPNTEAFF
TGTGCCAGCAGCTTAGCATCGGACAGGAAGCCGAACACTGAAGCTTTCTTT
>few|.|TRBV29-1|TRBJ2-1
CSVELADYNEQFF
TGCAGCGTTGAATTAGCGGATTACAATGAGCAGTTCTTC
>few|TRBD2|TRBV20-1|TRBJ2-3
CSALPSGVTDTQYF
TGCAGTGCTCTCCCTAGCGGGGTCACAGATACGCAGTATTTT
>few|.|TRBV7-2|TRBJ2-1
CASSQPGFKARFF
TGTGCCAGCAGCCAGCCGGGGTTCAAGGCTCGGTTCTTC
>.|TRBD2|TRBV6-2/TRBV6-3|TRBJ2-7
CASSYSSGGPYEQYF
TGTGCCAGCAGTTACTCTAGCGGGGGCCCGTACGAGCAGTACTTC
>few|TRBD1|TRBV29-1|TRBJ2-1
CSVNTGGKSYEQFF
TGCAGCGTTAATACAGGGGGCAAGAGCTATGAGCAGTTCTTC
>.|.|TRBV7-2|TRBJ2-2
CARPRRGGELFF
TGTGCCAGGCCCCGCCGGGGCGGGGAGCTGTTTTTT
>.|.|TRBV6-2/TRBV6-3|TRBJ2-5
CASSPQGPGTQYF
TGTGCCAGCAGTCCACAGGGACCAGGGACCCAGTACTTC
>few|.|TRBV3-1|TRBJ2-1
CASSSTGEPYNEQFF
TGTGCCAGCAGTTCGACCGGGGAACCCTACAATGAGCAGTTCTTC
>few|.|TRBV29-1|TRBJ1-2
CSVGGQGRGYTF
TGCAGCGTTGGTGGGCAGGGGAGAGGCTACACCTTC
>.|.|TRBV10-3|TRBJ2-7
CAISSGAELGDNEQYF
TGTGCCATCAGTTCCGGAGCGGAACTAGGGGACAATGAGCAGTACTTC
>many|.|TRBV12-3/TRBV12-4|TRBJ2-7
CASSPQGGARDEQYF
TGTGCCAGCAGTCCGCAAGGAGGGGCTAGGGACGAGCAGTACTTC
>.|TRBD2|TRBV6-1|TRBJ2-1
CASIQGAGTSGSYEQFF
TGTGCCAGCATCCAGGGGGCCGGGACTAGCGGGAGTTATGAGCAGTTCTTC
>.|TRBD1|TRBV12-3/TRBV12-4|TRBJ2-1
CASTTDRNEQFF
TGTGCCAGCACCACGGACAGGAATGAGCAGTTCTTC
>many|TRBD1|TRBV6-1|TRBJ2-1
CASSRETGGGGGEQFF
TGTGCCAGCAGTCGGGAGACAGGGGGCGGAGGGGGTGAGCAGTTCTTC
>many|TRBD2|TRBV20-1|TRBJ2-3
CSATSGGWRDTQYF
TGCAGTGCTACTAGCGGGGGTTGGCGTGATACGCAGTATTTT
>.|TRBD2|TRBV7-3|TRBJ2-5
CASSLGRGGMETQYF
TGTGCCAGCAGCTTGGGGCGGGGGGGTATGGAGACCCAGTACTTC
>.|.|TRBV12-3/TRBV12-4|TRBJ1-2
CASSLETGGASIGYTF
TGTGCCAGCAGTTTAGAAACCGGGGGCGCATCCATCGGCTACACCTTC
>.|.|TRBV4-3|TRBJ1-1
CASSQDRRFVTEAFF
TGCGCCAGCAGCCAAGATCGGAGATTCGTCACTGAAGCTTTCTTT
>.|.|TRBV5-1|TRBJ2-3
CASSSLLADTQYF
TGCGCCAGCAGCTCGCTGTTGGCAGATACGCAGTATTTT
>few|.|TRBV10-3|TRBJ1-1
CAIGAALNTEAFF
TGTGCCATCGGGGCAGCTTTAAACACTGAAGCTTTCTTT
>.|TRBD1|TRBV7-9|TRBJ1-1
CASSFKTGYTNTEAFF
TGTGCCAGCAGCTTCAAGACAGGGTACACGAACACTGAAGCTTTCTTT
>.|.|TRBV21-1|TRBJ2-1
CASPGQFF
TGTGCCAGTCCCGGGCAGTTCTTC
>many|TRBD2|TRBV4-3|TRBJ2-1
CASSPVPGLEVDEQFF
TGCGCCAGCAGCCCCGTTCCAGGACTAGAGGTCGATGAGCAGTTCTTC
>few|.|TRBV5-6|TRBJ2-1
CASITLIRDSSYNEQFF
TGTGCCAGCATCACCCTAATCCGGGACTCCTCCTACAATGAGCAGTTCTTC